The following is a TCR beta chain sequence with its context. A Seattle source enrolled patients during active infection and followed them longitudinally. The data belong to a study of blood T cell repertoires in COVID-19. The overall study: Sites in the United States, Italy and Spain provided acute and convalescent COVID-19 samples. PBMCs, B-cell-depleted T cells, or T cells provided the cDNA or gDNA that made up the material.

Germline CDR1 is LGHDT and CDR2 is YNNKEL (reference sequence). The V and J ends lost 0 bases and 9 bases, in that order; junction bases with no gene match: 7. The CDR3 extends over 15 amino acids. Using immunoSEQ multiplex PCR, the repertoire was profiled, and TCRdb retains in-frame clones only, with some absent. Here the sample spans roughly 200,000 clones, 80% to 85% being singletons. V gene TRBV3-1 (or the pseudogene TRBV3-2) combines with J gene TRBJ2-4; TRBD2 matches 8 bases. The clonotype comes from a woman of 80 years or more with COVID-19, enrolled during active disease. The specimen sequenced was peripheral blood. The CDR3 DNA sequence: TGTGCCAGCAGCCAAGATTTAGGACTAGCTGGCATTCAGTACTTC. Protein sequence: CASSQDLGLAGIQYF.